Reported below is one T cell receptor (beta chain). Profiling relied on immunoSEQ multiplex PCR, and the TCRdb table lists in-frame clones only, not all of them. The table includes under 140,000 clones, around 90% detected once. The source of the sample is a study of blood T cell repertoires in COVID-19. The CDR3 is made up of 16 amino acids. The germline gives CDR1 MNHEY, CDR2 SMNVEV (reference sequence). V lost 6 bases to trimming and J lost 0 bases; unmatched junction nucleotides: 6. This sequence joins TRBV27 and TRBJ2-1, with TRBD1 identical over 9 bases. Input material: peripheral blood. The origin of this receptor is a human donor in a cohort sampled during active COVID-19. The CDR3 region has the DNA TGTGCCAGCAGGGGACAGGGAGTCAGCTCCTACAATGAGCAGTTCTTC. Amino acids: CASRGQGVSSYNEQFF.